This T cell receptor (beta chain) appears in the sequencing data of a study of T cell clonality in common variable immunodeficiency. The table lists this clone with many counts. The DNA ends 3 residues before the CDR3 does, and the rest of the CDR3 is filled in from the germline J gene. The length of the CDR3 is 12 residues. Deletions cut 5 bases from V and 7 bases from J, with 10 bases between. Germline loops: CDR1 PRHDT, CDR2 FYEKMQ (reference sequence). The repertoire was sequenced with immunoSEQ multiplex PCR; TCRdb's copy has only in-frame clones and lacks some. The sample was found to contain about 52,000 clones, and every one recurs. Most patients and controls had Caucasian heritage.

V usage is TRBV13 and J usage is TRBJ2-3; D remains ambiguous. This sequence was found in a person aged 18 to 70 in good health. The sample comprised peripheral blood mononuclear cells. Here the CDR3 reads CASSPYTNTQYF. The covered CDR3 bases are TGTGCCAGCAGCCCTTACACCAATACG.